This T cell receptor (beta chain) was obtained from a study of glioma-infiltrating T cells after dendritic cell vaccination. Study observations and caveats: Only a small number of patients had complete blood and tumor samples.

Noted time point: after dendritic cell vaccination, including at tumor progression/relapse. Concerning this clone: Its target is not known.

Germline CDR1 is SNHLY and CDR2 is FYNNEI. The CDR3 is 15 amino acids. V dropped 6 bases and J dropped 0; count of bases not matched to a gene: 5. Here immunoSEQ multiplex PCR was the method, and the copy in TCRdb shows in-frame clones only, minus some. The sample has roughly 60,000 clones; approximately 83% are singletons. This material consisted of blood, taken after dendritic cell vaccination. This clonotype originated in a human donor with glioblastoma. This chain uses TRBV2 with TRBJ2-3; 8 nucleotides line up with TRBD1. The CDR3 nucleotides are TGTGCCAGCAGACGCCGGGACAGGAGCACAGATACGCAGTATTTT. Its protein product is CASRRRDRSTDTQYF.